Each of the 5 T cell receptor beta chains below was sequenced from the same sample in a study of cytomegalovirus exposure and HLA in healthy donors. 13 Jbeta primers and 60 Vbeta primers were used for the PCR. TCRdb's copy holds only in-frame clones and misses some; the assay was immunoSEQ multiplex PCR. This listing includes approximately 77,000 clones. Material for sequencing was PBMCs. These receptors were obtained from a man younger than 45 in good health and CMV-seronegative.

The chain links TRBV29-1 to TRBJ2-1, with 9 bases identical to TRBD1. After removal of 7 bases from V and 5 bases from J, the junction contained 9 bases not matched to a gene. CDR1 SQVTM and CDR2 ANQGSEA come from the germline V gene. The CDR3 is 14 amino acids. The CDR3 DNA follows: TGCAGCGCGTTCGGGACAGGGTTCAACAATGAGCAGTTCTTC. Translation: CSAFGTGFNNEQFF.

The rearrangement links TRBV7-9 to TRBJ2-7, with D perhaps TRBD1 (6 bases). Trimming cost V 6 bases and J 5 bases, with 11 bases left between them. Germline CDR1 is SEHNR and CDR2 is FQNEAQ (reference sequence). The CDR3 contains 12 residues. The chain's CDR3 is CASRPDRNEQYF. The CDR3 DNA reads as TGTGCCAGCAGACCCGACAGGAACGAGCAGTACTTC.

This chain connects TRBV29-1 to TRBJ2-2; tentative D call: TRBD1 (6 bases). Deletions cut 6 bases from V and 2 bases from J, with 7 bases between. The germline V gene encodes CDR1 SQVTM and CDR2 ANQGSEA. This CDR3 has 12 residues. CDR3 DNA: TGCAGCGTGGACAGCAACACCGGGGAGCTGTTTTTT. Amino acids: CSVDSNTGELFF.

The chain uses TRBV11-3 and TRBJ2-5; 11 bases are shared with TRBD2. V trimming: 1 base; J trimming: 7 bases; junction bases outside the gene matches: 5. The CDR3 extends over 15 amino acids. Germline V CDR1 and CDR2: SGHNT, YENEEA. DNA of the CDR3: TGTGCCAGCAGCTTAGTCGGGACTAGCGGAATGACCCAGTACTTC. Protein product: CASSLVGTSGMTQYF. Full variable domain (remainder filled in from reference TRBV11-3 and TRBJ2-5): EAGVVQSPRYKIIEKKQPVAFWCNPISGHNTLYWYLQNLGQGPELLIRYENEEAVDDSQLPKDRFSAERLKGVDSTLKIQPAELGDSAVYLCASSLVGTSGMTQYFGPGTRLLVL.

The rearrangement uses TRBV29-1 and TRBJ2-6; D not resolved. The V and J ends lost 0 bases and 0 bases respectively, with 3 bases between them. The CDR3 covers 14 residues. Germline lookup yields CDR1 SQVTM and CDR2 ANQGSEA. CDR3 in amino acids: CSVEDNSGANVLTF. CDR3 DNA: TGCAGCGTTGAAGACAACTCTGGGGCCAACGTCCTGACTTTC.